The sequence of this T cell receptor (beta chain) was determined in a study of blood T cell repertoires in COVID-19. Study at large: COVID-19 samples from acute and convalescent phases originated in the United States, Italy and Spain. Nucleic acid was either cDNA or gDNA, and it came from T cells, B-cell-depleted T cells, or PBMCs.

V was clipped by 2 bases and J by 4 bases, with 9 bases between them. Germline CDR1 and CDR2: MDHEN and SYDVKM. This CDR3 has 14 amino acids. Assay: immunoSEQ multiplex PCR; the TCRdb copy retains only in-frame clones and omits some. The sample lists about 130,000 clones, approximately 83% occurring once. What was sequenced was peripheral blood. The receptor comes from a woman aged 45 to 65 who had recovered from COVID-19. The chain couples TRBV28 to TRBJ1-3, with D possibly being TRBD1 (6 bases). The CDR3 DNA reads TGTGCCAGCAGTTTAGCCGGGACAGGAAACACCATATATTTT. Translating gives CASSLAGTGNTIYF.